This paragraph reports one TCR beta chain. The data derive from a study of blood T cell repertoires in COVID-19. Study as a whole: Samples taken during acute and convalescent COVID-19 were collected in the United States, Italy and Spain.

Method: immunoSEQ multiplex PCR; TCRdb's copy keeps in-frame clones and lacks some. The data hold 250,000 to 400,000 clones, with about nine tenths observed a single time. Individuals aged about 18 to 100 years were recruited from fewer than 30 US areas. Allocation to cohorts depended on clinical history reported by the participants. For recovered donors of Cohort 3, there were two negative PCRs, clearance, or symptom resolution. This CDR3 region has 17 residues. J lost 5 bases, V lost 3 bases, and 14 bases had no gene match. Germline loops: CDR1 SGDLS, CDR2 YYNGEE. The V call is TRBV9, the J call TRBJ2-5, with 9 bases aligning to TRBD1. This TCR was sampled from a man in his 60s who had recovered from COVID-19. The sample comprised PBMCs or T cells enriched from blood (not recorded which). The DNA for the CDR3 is TGTGCCAGCAGCGAACCAGGAAGGGGACAGGGCCTTGAGACCCAGTACTTC. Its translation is CASSEPGRGQGLETQYF.